This T cell receptor beta chain was obtained from a study of early T cells in non-severe SARS-CoV-2 infection. This clonotype was counted between two and nine times. TCRdb re-called the 5' RACE reads through MiXCR, storing one row per CDR3 protein. The sample contains about 72,000 distinct CDR3 sequences, 10% of which appear only once. CDR1 and CDR2 (germline): KGHSH, LQKENI. The germline V and J ends were trimmed by 1 base and 7 bases, with 14 bases remaining between them. The CDR3 length is 16 residues. The receptor was derived from an adult who was a healthcare worker with PCR-confirmed SARS-CoV-2 infection or an uninfected control (not recorded which). Sample: whole blood, taken at baseline. The J gene is TRBJ1-6, the V gene TRBV18; no reliable D call. The CDR3 loop is CASSPLGGPANSPLHF. The CDR3 DNA reads as TGTGCCAGCTCACCACTCGGCGGCCCTGCGAATTCACCCCTCCACTTT. The whole variable domain, remainder taken from reference TRBV18 and TRBJ1-6, is NAGVMQNPRHLVRRRGQEARLRCSPMKGHSHVYWYRQLPEEGLKFMVYLQKENIIDESGMPKERFSAEFPKEGPSILRIQQVVRGDSAAYFCASSPLGGPANSPLHFGNGTRLTVT.